Listed below are T cell receptor beta chains from one sample, sequenced in a study of T-cell reconstitution after alpha-beta-depleted transplantation in children. MiXCR was run by TCRdb on the PCR reads, yielding one entry per CDR3 protein. The sample yields 450,000 to 550,000 distinct CDR3 sequences, roughly 11% seen once. The starting material was PBMCs, mostly from graft donor cells, obtained 180 days after TCRalphabeta/CD19-depleted stem cell transplant. These receptors all come from a female patient aged 2-9 years who had a stem cell transplant for aplastic anemia, so the T cells may come from the graft donor. Both conserved end residues are part of each CDR3. The D gene is left open where the match is weak. Size tells how often a clone was seen (once, few, many) or the class of an expanded clone, and some rows leave it out.

D gene	clone size	V gene	J gene	CDR3 protein	CDR3 DNA
.	few	TRBV20-1	TRBJ2-5	CSARDHVSRGETQYF	TGCAGTGCTAGAGACCATGTATCCCGAGGGGAGACCCAGTACTTC
.	few	TRBV7-3	TRBJ1-3	CASSSSLSGNTIYF	TGTGCCAGCAGCTCGTCTCTTTCCGGAAACACCATATATTTT
.	few	TRBV9	TRBJ2-1	CASSVAGGGPRLEQFF	TGTGCCAGCAGCGTAGCTGGGGGAGGCCCTAGGCTTGAGCAGTTCTTC
TRBD1	.	TRBV6-2/TRBV6-3	TRBJ2-2	CASRPGQGTGELFF	TGTGCCAGCAGACCGGGACAGGGCACCGGGGAGCTGTTTTTT
.	.	TRBV15	TRBJ1-5	CATTVWGYSNQPQHF	TGTGCCACCACGGTATGGGGTTATAGCAATCAGCCCCAGCATTTT
TRBD1	many	TRBV20-1	TRBJ1-1	CSARDTGGANTEAFF	TGCAGTGCTAGAGATACAGGGGGCGCGAACACTGAAGCTTTCTTT
.	few	TRBV5-1	TRBJ2-5	CASSLDSIGQRYF	TGCGCCAGCAGCTTGGATTCGATAGGGCAACGGTACTTC
TRBD1	few	TRBV20-1	TRBJ1-2	CSALDRVRGYTF	TGCAGTGCCCTAGACAGGGTGAGGGGCTACACCTTC
.	few	TRBV20-1	TRBJ1-1	CSAREPPGRKNTEAFF	TGCAGTGCTAGAGAACCCCCAGGACGGAAGAACACTGAAGCTTTCTTT
.	.	TRBV5-1	TRBJ2-5	CASSLAGDGRETQYF	TGCGCCAGCAGCTTGGCCGGAGACGGGCGCGAGACCCAGTACTTC
.	few	TRBV4-3	TRBJ1-2	CASSQSWAPARYGYTF	TGCGCCAGCAGCCAAAGCTGGGCCCCCGCAAGGTATGGCTACACCTTC
.	few	TRBV6-1	TRBJ2-1	CAIRLPPGHANNEQFF	TGTGCCATCCGACTGCCCCCGGGACACGCAAACAATGAGCAGTTCTTC
.	few	TRBV3-1	TRBJ2-1	CASSPRLSYNEQFF	TGTGCCAGCAGTCCTAGACTTAGCTACAATGAGCAGTTCTTC